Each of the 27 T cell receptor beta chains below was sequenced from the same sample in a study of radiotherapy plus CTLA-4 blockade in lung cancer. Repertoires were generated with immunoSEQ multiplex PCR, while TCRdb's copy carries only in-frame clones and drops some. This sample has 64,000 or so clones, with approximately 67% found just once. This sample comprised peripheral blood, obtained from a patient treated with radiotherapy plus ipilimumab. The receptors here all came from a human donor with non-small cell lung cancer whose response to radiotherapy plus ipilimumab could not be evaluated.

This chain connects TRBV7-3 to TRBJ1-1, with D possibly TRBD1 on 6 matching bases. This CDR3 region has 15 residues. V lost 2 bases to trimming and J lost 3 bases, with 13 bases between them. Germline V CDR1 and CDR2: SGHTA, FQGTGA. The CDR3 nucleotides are TGTGCCAGCAGCTTAGATCGGGGGGCTGACACTGAAGCTTTCTTT. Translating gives CASSLDRGADTEAFF.

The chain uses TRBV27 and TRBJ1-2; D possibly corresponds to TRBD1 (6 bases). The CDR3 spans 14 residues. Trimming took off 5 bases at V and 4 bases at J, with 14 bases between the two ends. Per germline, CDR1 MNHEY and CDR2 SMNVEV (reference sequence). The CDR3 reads CASSHRQETYGYTF. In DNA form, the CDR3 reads TGTGCCAGCAGTCACCGACAGGAGACCTATGGCTACACCTTC.

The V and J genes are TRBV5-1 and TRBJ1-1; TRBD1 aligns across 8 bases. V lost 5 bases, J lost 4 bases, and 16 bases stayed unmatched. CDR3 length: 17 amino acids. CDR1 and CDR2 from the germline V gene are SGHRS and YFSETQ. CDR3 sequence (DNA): TGCGCCAGCAGTAAGCAGGGGGCAGGGGTTCTTGGCACTGAAGCTTTCTTT. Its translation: CASSKQGAGVLGTEAFF. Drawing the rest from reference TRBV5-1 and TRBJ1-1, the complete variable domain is KAGVTQTPRYLIKTRGQQVTLSCSPISGHRSVSWYQQTPGQGLQFLFEYFSETQRNKGNFPGRFSGRQFSNSRSEMNVSTLELGDSALYLCASSKQGAGVLGTEAFFGQGTRLTVV.

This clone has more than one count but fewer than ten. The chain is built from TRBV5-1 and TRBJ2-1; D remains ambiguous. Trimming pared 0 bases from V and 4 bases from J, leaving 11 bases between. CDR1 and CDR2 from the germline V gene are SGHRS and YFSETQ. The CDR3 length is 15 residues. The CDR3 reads CASSLGRYWYNEQFF. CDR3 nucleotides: TGCGCCAGCAGCTTGGGGCGGTACTGGTACAATGAGCAGTTCTTC.

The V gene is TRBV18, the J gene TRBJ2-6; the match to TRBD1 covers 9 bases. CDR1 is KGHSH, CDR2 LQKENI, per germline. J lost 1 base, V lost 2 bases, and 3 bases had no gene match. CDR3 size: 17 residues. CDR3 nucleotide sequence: TGTGCCAGCTCACCAGTGACAGGGGGATCTGGGGCCAACGTCCTGACTTTC. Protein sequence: CASSPVTGGSGANVLTF.

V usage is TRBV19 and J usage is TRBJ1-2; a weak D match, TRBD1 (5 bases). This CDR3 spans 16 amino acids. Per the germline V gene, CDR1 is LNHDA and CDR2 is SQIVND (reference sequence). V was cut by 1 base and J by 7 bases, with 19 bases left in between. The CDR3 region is CASSIVGTGDFGGYTF. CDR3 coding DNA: TGTGCCAGTAGTATAGTCGGGACCGGGGACTTCGGTGGCTACACCTTC.

The chain's CDR3 is CSASSRGEQYF. The DNA for the CDR3 is TGCAGTGCTAGTTCCAGGGGAGAGCAGTACTTC. The chain couples TRBV20-1 to TRBJ2-7; TRBD1 is a possible D gene (6 bases). The germline V gene encodes CDR1 DFQATT and CDR2 SNEGSKA (reference sequence). This CDR3 spans 11 amino acids. V lost 3 bases and J lost 7, with 10 bases in between.

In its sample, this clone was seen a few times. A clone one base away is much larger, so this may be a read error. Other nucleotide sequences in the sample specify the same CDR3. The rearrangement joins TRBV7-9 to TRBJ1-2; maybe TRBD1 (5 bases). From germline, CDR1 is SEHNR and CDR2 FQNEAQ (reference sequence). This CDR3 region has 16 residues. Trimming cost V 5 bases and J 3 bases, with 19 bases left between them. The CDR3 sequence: CASSHDREGLDYGYTF. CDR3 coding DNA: TGTGCCAGCAGCCACGACCGGGAGGGGTTGGACTATGGCTACACCTTC.

The CDR3: CASSFGQGVGETQYF. The CDR3 nucleotides are TGTGCCAGCAGCTTTGGGCAGGGGGTCGGGGAGACCCAGTACTTC. The V and J genes are TRBV5-4 and TRBJ2-5, with TRBD1 matching over 7 bases. The CDR3 is 15 residues long. The junction had 9 bases not matched to a gene; V was cut back by 2 bases and J by 5 bases. CDR1 and CDR2 from the germline V gene are SGHNT and YYREEE (reference sequence). Looking up the rest from reference TRBV5-4 and TRBJ2-5 gives the full variable domain: ETGVTQSPTHLIKTRGQQVTLRCSSQSGHNTVSWYQQALGQGPQFIFQYYREEENGRGNFPPRFSGLQFPNYSSELNVNALELDDSALYLCASSFGQGVGETQYFGPGTRLLVL.

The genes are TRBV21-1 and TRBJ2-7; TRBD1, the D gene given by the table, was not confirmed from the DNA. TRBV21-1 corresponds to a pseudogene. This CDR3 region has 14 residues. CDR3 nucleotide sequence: TGTGCCAGCAGACCCCCGGGACAGAACTACGAGCAGTACTTC. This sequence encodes CASRPPGQNYEQYF.

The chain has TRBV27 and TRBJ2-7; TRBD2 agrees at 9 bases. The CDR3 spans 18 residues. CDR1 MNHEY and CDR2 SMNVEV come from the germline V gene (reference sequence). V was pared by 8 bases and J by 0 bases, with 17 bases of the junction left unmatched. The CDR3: CASRYWREGTRGSYEQYF. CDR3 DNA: TGTGCCAGCCGGTATTGGCGGGAGGGGACTAGGGGCTCCTACGAGCAGTACTTC.

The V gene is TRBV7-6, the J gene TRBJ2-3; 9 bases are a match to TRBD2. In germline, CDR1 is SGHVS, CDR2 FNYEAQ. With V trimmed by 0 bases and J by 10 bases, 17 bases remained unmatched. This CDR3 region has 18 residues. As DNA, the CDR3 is TGTGCCAGCAGCTTAGCCCCTGTGGGTGGCGGGAGGGCCAGAGCGCAGTATTTT. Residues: CASSLAPVGGGRARAQYF.

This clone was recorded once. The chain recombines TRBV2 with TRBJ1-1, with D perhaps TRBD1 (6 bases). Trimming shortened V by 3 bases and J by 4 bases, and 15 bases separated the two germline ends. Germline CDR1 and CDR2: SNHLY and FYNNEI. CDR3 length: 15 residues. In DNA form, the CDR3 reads TGTGCCAGCAGTGACCAGGGGAAGGGGAGCACTGAAGCTTTCTTT. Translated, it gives CASSDQGKGSTEAFF. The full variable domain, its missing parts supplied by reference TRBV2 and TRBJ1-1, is EPEVTQTPSHQVTQMGQEVILRCVPISNHLYFYWYRQILGQKVEFLVSFYNNEISEKSEIFDDQFSVERPDGSNFTLKIRSTKLEDSAMYFCASSDQGKGSTEAFFGQGTRLTVV.

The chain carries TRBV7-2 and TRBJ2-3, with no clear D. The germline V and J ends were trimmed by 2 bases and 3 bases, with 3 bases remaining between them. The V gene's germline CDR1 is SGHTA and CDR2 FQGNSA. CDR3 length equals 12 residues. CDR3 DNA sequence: TGTGCCAGCAGCTTATCGACAGATACGCAGTATTTT. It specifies CASSLSTDTQYF.

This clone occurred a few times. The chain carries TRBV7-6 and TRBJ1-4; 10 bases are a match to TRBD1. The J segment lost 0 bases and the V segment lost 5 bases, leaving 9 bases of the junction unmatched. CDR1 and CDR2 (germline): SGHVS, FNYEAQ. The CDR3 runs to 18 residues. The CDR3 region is CASSGDRGLFATNEKLFF. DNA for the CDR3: TGTGCCAGCAGCGGAGACAGGGGGCTTTTTGCAACTAATGAAAAACTGTTTTTT.

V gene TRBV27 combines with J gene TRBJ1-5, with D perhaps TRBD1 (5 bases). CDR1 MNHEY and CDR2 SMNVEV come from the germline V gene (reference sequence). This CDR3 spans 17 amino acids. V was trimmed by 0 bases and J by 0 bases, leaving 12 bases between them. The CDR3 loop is CASSLSSVGGSNQPQHF. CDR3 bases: TGTGCCAGCAGTTTATCGTCCGTGGGGGGTAGCAATCAGCCCCAGCATTTT.

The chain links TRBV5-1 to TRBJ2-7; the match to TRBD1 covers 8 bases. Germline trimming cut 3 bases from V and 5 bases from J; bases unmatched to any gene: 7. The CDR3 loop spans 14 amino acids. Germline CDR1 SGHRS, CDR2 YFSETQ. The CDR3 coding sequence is TGCGCCAGCAGCTCGCTGACAGGGGTGAACGAGCAGTACTTC. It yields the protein CASSSLTGVNEQYF.

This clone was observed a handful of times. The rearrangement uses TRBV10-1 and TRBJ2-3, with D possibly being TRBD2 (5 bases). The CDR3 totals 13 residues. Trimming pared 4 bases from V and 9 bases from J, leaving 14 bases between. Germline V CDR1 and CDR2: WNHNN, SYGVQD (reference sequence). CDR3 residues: CASSGLPGITQYF. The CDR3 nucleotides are TGCGCCAGCAGTGGTTTACCGGGGATAACGCAGTATTTT.

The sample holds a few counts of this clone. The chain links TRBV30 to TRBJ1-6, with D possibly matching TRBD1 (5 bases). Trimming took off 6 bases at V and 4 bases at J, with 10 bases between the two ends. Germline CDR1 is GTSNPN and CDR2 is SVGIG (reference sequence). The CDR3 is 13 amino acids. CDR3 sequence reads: CACRGEYNSPLHF. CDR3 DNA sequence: TGTGCCTGCCGGGGGGAGTATAATTCACCCCTCCACTTT.

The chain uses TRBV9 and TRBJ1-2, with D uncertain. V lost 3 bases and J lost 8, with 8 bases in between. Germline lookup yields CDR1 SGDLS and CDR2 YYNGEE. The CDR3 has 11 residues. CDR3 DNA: TGTGCCAGCAGCGCGGGGAGCGGCTACACCTTC. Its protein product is CASSAGSGYTF.

CDR3 in DNA: TGTGCCAGCAGCGCCCGGGGGGATCAATACAATGAGCAGTTCTTC. Its translation: CASSARGDQYNEQFF. V usage is TRBV9 and J usage is TRBJ2-1; TRBD2 agrees at 7 bases. Germline loops: CDR1 SGDLS, CDR2 YYNGEE. CDR3 length: 15 residues. The trim removed 3 bases at V and 4 bases at J, leaving 7 bases unmatched.

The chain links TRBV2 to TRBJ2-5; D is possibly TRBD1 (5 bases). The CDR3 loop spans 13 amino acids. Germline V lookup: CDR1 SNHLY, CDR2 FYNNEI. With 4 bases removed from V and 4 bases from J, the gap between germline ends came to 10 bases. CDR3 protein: CASSAPGRETQYF. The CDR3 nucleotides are TGTGCCAGCAGTGCCCCAGGGCGAGAGACCCAGTACTTC.

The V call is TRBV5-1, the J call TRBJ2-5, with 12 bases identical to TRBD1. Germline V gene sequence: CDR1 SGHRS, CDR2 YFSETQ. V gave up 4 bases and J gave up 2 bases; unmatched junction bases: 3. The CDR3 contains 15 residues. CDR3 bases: TGCGCCAGCAGCGGGACAGGGGGCTATCAAGAGACCCAGTACTTC. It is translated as CASSGTGGYQETQYF.

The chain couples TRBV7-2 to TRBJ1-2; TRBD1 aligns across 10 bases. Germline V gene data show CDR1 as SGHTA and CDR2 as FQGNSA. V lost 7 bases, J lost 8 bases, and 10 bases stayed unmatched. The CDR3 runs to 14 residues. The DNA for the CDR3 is TGTGCCAGCAACTTCGCCGGGACAGGGGTCGGCTACACCTTC. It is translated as CASNFAGTGVGYTF.

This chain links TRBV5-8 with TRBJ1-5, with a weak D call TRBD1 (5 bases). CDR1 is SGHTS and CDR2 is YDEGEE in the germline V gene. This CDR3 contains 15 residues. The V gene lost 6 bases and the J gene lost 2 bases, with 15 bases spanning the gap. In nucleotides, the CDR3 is TGTGCCAGCATCCCTGGAGGGGTAGGCAATCAGCCCCAGCATTTT. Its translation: CASIPGGVGNQPQHF.

Here the CDR3 reads CASSLEAGGGGYEQYF. CDR3 in DNA: TGTGCCAGCAGTTTAGAAGCGGGAGGGGGCGGGTACGAGCAGTACTTC. V and J are TRBV28 and TRBJ2-7; 10 bases fit TRBD2. The CDR3 totals 16 residues. In germline, CDR1 is MDHEN, CDR2 SYDVKM. Losses at the gene ends were 2 bases for V and 4 bases for J; bases not matched to a gene: 8.

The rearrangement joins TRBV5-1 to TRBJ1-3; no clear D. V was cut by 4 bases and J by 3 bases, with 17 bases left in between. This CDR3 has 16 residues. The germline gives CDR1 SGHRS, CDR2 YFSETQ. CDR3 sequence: CASSVEDGRDGNTIYF. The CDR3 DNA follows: TGCGCCAGCAGCGTAGAGGACGGCCGGGATGGAAACACCATATATTTT.